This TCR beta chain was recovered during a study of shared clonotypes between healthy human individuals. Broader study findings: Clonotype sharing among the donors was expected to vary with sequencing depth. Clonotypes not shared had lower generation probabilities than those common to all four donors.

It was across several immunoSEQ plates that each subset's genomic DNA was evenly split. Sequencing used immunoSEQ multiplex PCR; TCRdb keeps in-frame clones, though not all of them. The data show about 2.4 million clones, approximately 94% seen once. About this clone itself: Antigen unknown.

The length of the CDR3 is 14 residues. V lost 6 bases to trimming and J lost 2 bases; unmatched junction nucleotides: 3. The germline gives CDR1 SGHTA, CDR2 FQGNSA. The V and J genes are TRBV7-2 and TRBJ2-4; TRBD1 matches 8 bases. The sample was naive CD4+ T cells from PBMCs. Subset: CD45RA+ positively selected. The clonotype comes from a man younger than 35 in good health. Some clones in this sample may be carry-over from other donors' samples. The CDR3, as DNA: TGTGCCAGCAGACAGGGGGGTTCCAAAAACATTCAGTACTTC. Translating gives CASRQGGSKNIQYF.